A selection of T cell receptor beta chains follows, all from one sample in a study of T cells in Graves' hyperthyroidism and ophthalmopathy. MiXCR, run by TCRdb on the multiplex PCR reads, gives a single entry per CDR3 protein. This table has about 760,000 distinct CDR3 sequences, just over 35% appearing once. The sequenced sample was blood. The receptors were gathered from a woman aged 40 to 50 with Graves' hyperthyroidism. Each CDR3 is given with its conserved first and last residue. The D gene is left open where the match is weak. The listing skips clone size in some rows; elsewhere it reads once, few, many or a size class.

NA,TRBJ1-1,NA,TRBV6-5,TGTGCCAGCAATATGGACGGGAACACTGAAGCTTTCTTT,CASNMDGNTEAFF
few,TRBJ1-6,NA,TRBV6-7,TGTGCCAGCGGGGGGTCCCCCCTCCACTTT,CASGGSPLHF
many,TRBJ1-6,NA,TRBV5-6,TGTGCCAGCAGCCCACAGGGTAACGGGTATAATTCACCCCTCCACTTT,CASSPQGNGYNSPLHF
NA,TRBJ2-5,NA,TRBV20-1,TGCAGTGCTTCGGATGCGGGGAAAGAGACCCAGTACTTC,CSASDAGKETQYF
few,TRBJ1-2,NA,TRBV7-2,TGTGCCAGCAGCCGAACAGGGATGGGGGGTAACTATGGCTACACCTTC,CASSRTGMGGNYGYTF
many,TRBJ1-5,TRBD1,TRBV12-3/TRBV12-4,TGTGCCAGCAGTTTCGGCAGGGGGCAGCCCCAGCATTTT,CASSFGRGQPQHF
NA,TRBJ1-5,NA,TRBV5-4,TGTGCCAGCAGCTTTAAGGGGAGGCAGCCCCAGCATTTT,CASSFKGRQPQHF
NA,TRBJ1-3,NA,TRBV4-1,TGCGCCAGCAGCCAAGATAACTCTGGAAACACCATATATTTT,CASSQDNSGNTIYF
many,TRBJ1-2,TRBD1,TRBV12-3/TRBV12-4,TGTGCCAGCAGTCCAACCGGACAGGGCTATGGCTACACCTTC,CASSPTGQGYGYTF
NA,TRBJ1-1,NA,TRBV2,TGTGCCAGCTGTTGGAAGTGGGACACTGAAGCTTTCTTT,CASCWKWDTEAFF
NA,TRBJ2-2,NA,TRBV14,TGTGCCAGCAGCCAAGCGACTGACAGCCTGAACACCGGGGAGCTGTTTTTT,CASSQATDSLNTGELFF
many,TRBJ2-7,NA,TRBV6-2/TRBV6-3,TGTGCCAGCAGGCCTACCTCCTACGAGCAGTACTTC,CASRPTSYEQYF
few,TRBJ2-5,NA,TRBV3-1,TGTGCCAGCAGATCCCCCCCAGAAGAGACCCAGTACTTC,CASRSPPEETQYF
NA,TRBJ2-7,NA,TRBV13,TGTGCCAGCAGCTTAGGGGGGTCTGAGCACTTCTTC,CASSLGGSEHFF
few,TRBJ1-1,NA,TRBV30,TGTGCCTGGAATCTAGCAAACACTGAAGCTTTCTTT,CAWNLANTEAFF
many,TRBJ2-7,TRBD1,TRBV6-5,TGTGCCAGCAGTCCGGGACAGGGGAAATACGAGCAGTACTTC,CASSPGQGKYEQYF
few,TRBJ2-2,TRBD1,TRBV5-4,TGTGCCAGCAGCTCCGGGACAGGGTTCGTCACCGGGGAGCTGTTTTTT,CASSSGTGFVTGELFF
NA,TRBJ2-5,NA,TRBV7-9,NA,CASSIYLCSVPGTMETQYF
NA,TRBJ2-7,TRBD2,TRBV4-3,TGCGCCAGCAGCCAAGAGGGTACTAGCGGAAAGATCGAGCAGTACTTC,CASSQEGTSGKIEQYF
NA,TRBJ1-5,NA,TRBV6-1,TGTGCCAGCAGTCGCGGGGCACATAGCAATCAGCCCCAGCATTTT,CASSRGAHSNQPQHF
many,TRBJ1-2,NA,TRBV24-1,TGTGCCACCAGTGATTCTGACGTGAGGGACGGCTACACCTTC,CATSDSDVRDGYTF
few,TRBJ2-7,NA,TRBV5-4,TGTGCCAGCAGCTTCCCCGGGACTTATCCCCCCGAGCAGTACTTC,CASSFPGTYPPEQYF
many,TRBJ1-4,NA,TRBV29-1,TGCAGCGTTACGGACCATAATGAAAAACTGTTTTTT,CSVTDHNEKLFF
NA,TRBJ2-7,TRBD1,TRBV6-5,TGTGCCAGCAGTTTAACCGACAGGGGGGAGCAGTACTTC,CASSLTDRGEQYF
many,TRBJ1-4,NA,TRBV10-1,TGCGCCAGCAAGGAGACAGCCGATGAAAAACTGTTTTTT,CASKETADEKLFF
NA,TRBJ2-2,TRBD1,TRBV20-1,TGCAGTGCCCCGGCACAGGGGCGGATCACCGGGGAGCTGTTTTTT,CSAPAQGRITGELFF
many,TRBJ1-6,NA,TRBV6-5,TGTGCCAGCACCTCGACGGACTCACCCCTCCACTTT,CASTSTDSPLHF
NA,TRBJ1-5,TRBD1,TRBV27,TGTGCCAGCAGGGGACAGGGGCGTGGTCAGCCCCAGCATTTT,CASRGQGRGQPQHF
few,TRBJ1-6,NA,TRBV19,TGTGCCAGCAGCCTCGGGACCCTCGATTCACCCCTCCACTTT,CASSLGTLDSPLHF
NA,TRBJ2-7,NA,TRBV13,TGTGCCAGCAGTTGGGCTAGCGTCACCTACGAGCAGTACTTC,CASSWASVTYEQYF
NA,TRBJ2-7,NA,TRBV5-4,TGTGCCAGCAGCCCAGGGGAGATCTACGAGCAGTACTTC,CASSPGEIYEQYF
once,TRBJ1-1,TRBD1,TRBV2,TGTGCCAGCAGTGAAGCCTCCTTGACAGGGAGGAACACTGAAGCTTTCTTT,CASSEASLTGRNTEAFF
many,TRBJ2-6,NA,TRBV9,TGTGCCAGCAGCGTAGTCGGCGGGATGATCTCTGGGGCCAACGTCCTGACTTTC,CASSVVGGMISGANVLTF
many,TRBJ1-2,NA,TRBV12-3/TRBV12-4,TGTGCCAGCAGTTTAGCACAGGGTTTCGGCTATGGCTACACCTTC,CASSLAQGFGYGYTF
few,TRBJ2-7,NA,TRBV15,TGTGCCACCAGCAGGCCTGCATCCTACGAGCAGTACTTC,CATSRPASYEQYF
NA,TRBJ1-4,TRBD1,TRBV7-8,TGTGCCAGCAGCCCCGGACAGGGGGTTAATGAAAAACTGTTTTTT,CASSPGQGVNEKLFF
NA,TRBJ2-7,NA,TRBV2,TGTGCCAGCAGTGAAGCGACAAGAGCCTACGAGCAGTACTTC,CASSEATRAYEQYF
NA,TRBJ1-3,NA,TRBV4-1,TGCGCCAGCAGCCAAGATGGCAGCGGGACGTCTGGAAACACCATATATTTT,CASSQDGSGTSGNTIYF
NA,TRBJ1-5,NA,TRBV6-6,TGTGCCAGCAGTTACTCGGGGTTTCAGGGCAATCAGCCCCAGCATTTT,CASSYSGFQGNQPQHF
once,TRBJ1-1,TRBD1,TRBV6-5,TGTGCCAGCAGTTACTCGGGACAGGGGGCCTACACTGAAGCTTTCTTT,CASSYSGQGAYTEAFF
NA,TRBJ1-5,TRBD1,TRBV2,TGTGCCAGCAGTGAACAGGGGACAGGAGCAAATCAGCCCCAGCATTTT,CASSEQGTGANQPQHF
many,TRBJ2-7,NA,TRBV12-3/TRBV12-4,TGTGCCAGCAGTTTCGGGGGCCTGTGGGACGAGCAGTACTTC,CASSFGGLWDEQYF
many,TRBJ1-1,NA,TRBV10-2,TGCGCCAGCAGTGGAGGGAACACTGAAGCTTTCTTT,CASSGGNTEAFF
few,TRBJ1-4,NA,TRBV12-3/TRBV12-4,TGTGCCAGCAGTTTGAGGGTGGGAGAAAAACTGTTTTTT,CASSLRVGEKLFF
few,TRBJ2-2,NA,TRBV6-5,TGTGCCAGCAGCCACCCTAACACCGGGGAGCTGTTTTTT,CASSHPNTGELFF
NA,TRBJ1-3,TRBD1,TRBV19,TGTGCCAGTAGTATGACAGGGTACGAAGGAGGAAACACCATATATTTT,CASSMTGYEGGNTIYF
few,TRBJ1-2,TRBD1,TRBV3-1,TGTGCCAGCAGCCAAGGTAGGGACAGGAGATCCGGCTACACCTTC,CASSQGRDRRSGYTF
many,TRBJ1-5,NA,TRBV7-8,TGTGCCAGCAGCCCTAACGGACAGATGAGCAATCAGCCCCAGCATTTT,CASSPNGQMSNQPQHF
NA,TRBJ2-5,TRBD2,TRBV4-2,TGTGCCAGCAGCCAAGATAACCTACCTCTAGCGGAGGGTAGGGAGACCCAGTACTTC,CASSQDNLPLAEGRETQYF
NA,TRBJ2-7,TRBD2,TRBV20-1,TGCAGCGCTGGGACTAGCGGGCACTCCTACGAGCAGTACTTC,CSAGTSGHSYEQYF
NA,TRBJ1-2,NA,TRBV6-5,TGTGCCAGCAGTTACATCATTGGAGGTGGCTACACCTTC,CASSYIIGGGYTF
once,TRBJ1-6,NA,TRBV7-2,TGTGCCGGCAGCTTTAAAGCGCAGGGTATCAATTCACCCCTCCACTTT,CAGSFKAQGINSPLHF
NA,TRBJ1-5,NA,TRBV28,TGTGCCAGCAGTCCTCCGACAGGCGGTCAGCCCCAGCATTTT,CASSPPTGGQPQHF
once,TRBJ1-6,NA,TRBV9,TGTGCCAGCAGCACCCTAGTGGGACCCCTCCACTTT,CASSTLVGPLHF
NA,TRBJ2-5,TRBD2,TRBV15,TGTGCCATCAGCAGAAGCACTAGCGGGATGCTCCAAGAGACCCAGTACTTC,CAISRSTSGMLQETQYF
many,TRBJ2-5,NA,TRBV20-1,TGCAGTGCTAGAGATTTGGCGGGGCCGGACGGGTGGACCCAGTACTTC,CSARDLAGPDGWTQYF
many,TRBJ2-7,NA,TRBV10-3,TGTGCCATCAGTGAGCTAGATTGGAGCGAGCAGTACTTC,CAISELDWSEQYF